The rows below give T cell receptor beta chains drawn from one sample of a study of T cells after yellow fever vaccination. MiXCR, applied by TCRdb to the 5' RACE reads, yields one record per CDR3 protein. The table shows about 60,000 distinct CDR3 sequences, with approximately 7% occurring only once. The input for sequencing was CD8+ T cells sorted from PBMCs, taken on the day of the first yellow fever vaccination. These receptors were taken from a man aged 18 to 30 who received the YFV17D yellow fever vaccine. Each CDR3 is given with its conserved first and last residue.

TRBV7-3	CASSQKGGDADTQYF
TRBV11-2	CASSLGGSGANEQFF
TRBV9	CASSVGTGAGNTIYF
TRBV6-5	CASSYRTEYYGYTF
TRBV7-9	CASSLEDRGDEQYF
TRBV7-7	CASSPTGGVMGSYNEQFF
TRBV18	CASSSDRCYEQYF
TRBV30	CAWSRESYNEQFF
TRBV4-1	CASSQGPRGSYEQYF
TRBV5-4	CASSWDGAGELFF
TRBV11-2	CASSRDRDMSSYNSPLHF
TRBV7-3	CASSFTGGSTDTQYF
TRBV18	CASSGTRNYGYTF
TRBV4-1	CASSRERYDTQYF
TRBV28	CASSLMGDSYEQYF
TRBV7-3	CASSLRLSGVDNEQFF
TRBV6-2/TRBV6-3	CASSYSSGGTDTQYF
TRBV3-1	CASSLDGELFF
TRBV29-1	CSVERQDTDTQYF
TRBV25-1	CASSEFLLGEKLFF
TRBV12-3/TRBV12-4	CASSEDRDSSDTQYF
TRBV15	CATRGGVGGATDTQYF
TRBV5-5	CASSLGRLHSYNSPLHF
TRBV6-5	CASSYGVVDTQYF
TRBV25-1	CASSEFGGLSTNEKLFF
TRBV5-1	CASSLDFRDRGYGYTF
TRBV12-3/TRBV12-4	CASRRTGVGPDTQYF
TRBV9	CASSVESGPQYEQYF
TRBV7-9	CASSPGGLCSYNEQFF
TRBV6-1	CASIQGLDEKLFF
TRBV5-1	CASREYNEQFF
TRBV7-9	CASSLGSRDTDGYTF
TRBV3-1	CASSQRATSGGNEQFF
TRBV6-1	CASSPGSNTGELFF
TRBV19	CATQPGLRLTNEQFF
TRBV29-1	CSAGTENTGELFF
TRBV30	CAWTTGFGTEAFF
TRBV5-1	CASTPWGASTYEQYF
TRBV6-1	CASRVTMRVYKAFF
TRBV7-9	CASSLEIQRGDQETQYF
TRBV20-1	CSARGGYTGELFF
TRBV6-1	CASSRSEGAFSGYTF
TRBV23-1	CASSQEGFLYNEQFF
TRBV6-5	CASSYSVQSSYNEQFF
TRBV6-2/TRBV6-3	CASSRGQFTYEQYF
TRBV4-3	CASSQEHRGGRDTQYF
TRBV11-2	CASSPRLTDTQYF
TRBV6-5	CASTSRPTGGSEQFF
TRBV12-3/TRBV12-4	CASSFPQGQQYF
TRBV7-6	CASSLAPYRETQYF
TRBV6-5	CASSYGGTDTQYF
TRBV3-2	CASSHVLAPYNEQFF
TRBV11-2	CASSLEGLANTGELFF
TRBV3-1	CASSPSGYEETQYF
TRBV2	CASSLQGAFEQFF
TRBV12-3/TRBV12-4	CASSLYRGSSYNEQFF
TRBV6-5	CAGTGVYGYTF
TRBV7-2	CASSFVRGHFDTGELFF